This T cell receptor (beta chain) emerged from a study of beta chain features in type 1 diabetes. Study findings and constraints: Significant though moderate, a shortening of TCRB CDR3s appeared in all four CD4+ subsets of Type 1 diabetes patients.

Expressed TCRB transcripts were sequenced after all isolated RNA was converted to cDNA. Assay used: immunoSEQ multiplex PCR; TCRdb lists only in-frame clones, some missing. The table has about 620,000 clones, around a sixth seen once. This clone has more than one count but fewer than ten. Its antigen is not identified. The J segment lost 5 bases and the V segment lost 5 bases, leaving 6 bases of the junction unmatched. This CDR3 is 15 amino acids long. Germline loops: CDR1 SGHRS, CDR2 YFSETQ. The V call is TRBV5-1, the J call TRBJ2-2; 10 bases align to TRBD1. The TCR was taken from a man between 18 and 35 years old in good health. What was sequenced was naive CD4+ T cells from blood. CDR3 amino acids: CASRPPGQGTGELFF. Written as DNA, the CDR3 is TGCGCCAGCAGGCCCCCGGGACAGGGGACCGGGGAGCTGTTTTTT. The whole variable domain, filled in from reference TRBV5-1 and TRBJ2-2, reads KAGVTQTPRYLIKTRGQQVTLSCSPISGHRSVSWYQQTPGQGLQFLFEYFSETQRNKGNFPGRFSGRQFSNSRSEMNVSTLELGDSALYLCASRPPGQGTGELFFGEGSRLTVL.